Listed here are 15 T cell receptor beta chains from one sample, sequenced in a study of blood T cell repertoires in COVID-19. Profiling relied on immunoSEQ multiplex PCR, and the TCRdb table lists in-frame clones only, not all of them. The table shows 150,000 or so clones, with 80% occurring only once. Sequencing used PBMCs or T cells enriched from blood (not recorded which). The source of these receptors is a man aged 40-49 years who had recovered from COVID-19.

CDR3 residues: CASSPEVGGTYEQYF. CDR3 coding DNA: TGTGCCAGCAGCCCAGAGGTAGGAGGAACCTACGAGCAGTACTTC. The V gene is TRBV7-7, the J gene TRBJ2-7; perhaps TRBD2 as D (5 bases). The CDR3 extends over 15 amino acids. V lost 5 bases, J lost 2 bases, and 16 bases lay in between. Per germline, CDR1 SSHAT and CDR2 FNYEAQ (reference sequence). Complete variable domain (other parts from reference TRBV7-7 and TRBJ2-7): GAGVSQSPRYKVTKRGQDVTLRCDPISSHATLYWYQQALGQGPEFLTYFNYEAQPDKSGLPSDRFSAERPEGSISTLTIQRTEQRDSAMYRCASSPEVGGTYEQYFGPGTRLTVT.

This sequence joins TRBV3-1 (or the pseudogene TRBV3-2) and TRBJ1-1; 11 positions agree with TRBD1. Unmatched junction bases numbered 2, after V lost 4 bases and J lost 7 bases. CDR3 length: 13 residues. Germline assignment: CDR1 LGHDT and CDR2 YNNKEL (reference sequence). The CDR3 DNA is TGTGCCAGCAGCCGGACAGGGGGCGGTGAAGCTTTCTTT. This codes for CASSRTGGGEAFF.

The rearrangement uses TRBV5-1 and TRBJ1-6; 8 bases line up with TRBD1. The germline gives CDR1 SGHRS, CDR2 YFSETQ. The trim removed 0 bases at V and 7 bases at J, leaving 3 bases unmatched. This CDR3 comprises 15 residues. CDR3 sequence: CASSLARGQNSPLHF. The DNA of the CDR3 is TGCGCCAGCAGCTTGGCCAGGGGGCAGAATTCACCCCTCCACTTT. Full variable domain (missing parts from reference TRBV5-1 and TRBJ1-6): KAGVTQTPRYLIKTRGQQVTLSCSPISGHRSVSWYQQTPGQGLQFLFEYFSETQRNKGNFPGRFSGRQFSNSRSEMNVSTLELGDSALYLCASSLARGQNSPLHFGNGTRLTVT.

The rearrangement links TRBV3-1 (or the pseudogene TRBV3-2) to TRBJ2-2, with TRBD2 matching 8 bases. In germline, CDR1 is LGHDT, CDR2 YNNKEL (reference sequence). The CDR3 runs to 14 residues. The J segment lost 6 bases and the V segment lost 8 bases, leaving 8 bases of the junction unmatched. CDR3: CASHERRGAGELFF. In DNA, the CDR3 is TGTGCCAGCCACGAGCGGCGGGGGGCCGGGGAGCTGTTTTTT.

This clone was observed once. The chain employs TRBV6-5 and TRBJ2-3, with D possibly being TRBD1 (6 bases). The germline V gene encodes CDR1 MNHEY and CDR2 SVGAGI. V lost 5 bases to trimming and J lost 6 bases, with 15 bases between them. CDR3 length: 14 residues. This CDR3 is CASSPGDRRDTQYF. The CDR3 nucleotides are TGTGCCAGCAGTCCCGGAGACAGGCGGGATACGCAGTATTTT.

The CDR3 DNA reads as TGTGCCAGCTCACCTCCGGGGAGGGACACCGGGGAGCTGTTTTTT. Protein: CASSPPGRDTGELFF. The V and J genes are TRBV18 and TRBJ2-2; the match to TRBD2 covers 7 bases. The CDR3 is made up of 15 amino acids. With 3 bases clipped from V and 3 bases from J, the junction kept 4 bases outside the gene matches. Germline values: CDR1 KGHSH, CDR2 LQKENI.

The V call is TRBV7-9, the J call TRBJ2-2; TRBD1 might be the D (6 bases). CDR1 is SEHNR and CDR2 is FQNEAQ in the germline V gene (reference sequence). There are 14 residues in the CDR3. V was cut by 5 bases and J by 6 bases, with 13 bases left in between. The CDR3 DNA reads TGTGCCAGCAGCCCGGGGACAATTCCCGGGGAGCTGTTTTTT. This encodes CASSPGTIPGELFF.

V usage is TRBV5-1 and J usage is TRBJ2-3; 7 bases align to TRBD2. Looked up from germline, CDR1 is SGHRS and CDR2 is YFSETQ. J lost 1 base, V lost 0 bases, and 2 bases had no gene match. This CDR3 region has 15 residues. The CDR3 loop reads CASSLGGLGTDTQYF. CDR3 DNA sequence: TGCGCCAGCAGCTTGGGTGGACTAGGCACAGATACGCAGTATTTT.

The chain employs TRBV10-1 and TRBJ2-1, with a weak D call TRBD1 (7 bases). The CDR3 has 15 amino acids. CDR1 WNHNN and CDR2 SYGVQD come from the germline V gene (reference sequence). Trimming pared 3 bases from V and 7 bases from J, leaving 16 bases between. The CDR3 DNA reads TGCGCCAGCAGTGACCACCGCGCAGGGGGGAATGAGCAGTTCTTC. Its protein is CASSDHRAGGNEQFF.

The V and J genes are TRBV2 and TRBJ2-1; TRBD2 aligns across 12 bases. Germline V gives CDR1 SNHLY, CDR2 FYNNEI. V shed 8 bases and J 8 bases; nucleotides not matched to a gene: 7. The CDR3 is made up of 14 amino acids. CDR3 region: CASVTSGGRDEQFF. The CDR3 DNA follows: TGTGCCAGCGTGACTAGCGGGGGAAGGGATGAGCAGTTCTTC.

This chain links TRBV5-4 with TRBJ2-7; no clear D. The V gene's germline CDR1 is SGHNT and CDR2 YYREEE (reference sequence). This CDR3 region has 13 residues. V gave up 4 bases and J gave up 3 bases, with 11 bases separating them. The DNA of the CDR3 is TGTGCCAGCAGCACGACACCCAACTACGAGCAGTACGTC. As protein: CASSTTPNYEQYV.

This clone was seen only once. This chain links TRBV6-6 with TRBJ2-3; D is ambiguous. From germline, CDR1 is MNHNY and CDR2 SVGAGI (reference sequence). The ends were cut back, 5 bases at V and 5 bases at J, with 8 bases in the middle. The CDR3 is 12 amino acids. In nucleotides, the CDR3 is TGTGCCAGCAGTCCAGCGATAGATACGCAGTATTTT. Protein product: CASSPAIDTQYF.

The V gene is TRBV27, the J gene TRBJ1-5, with 8 bases fitting TRBD1. The V gene's germline CDR1 is MNHEY and CDR2 SMNVEV (reference sequence). The trim removed 10 bases at V and 2 bases at J, leaving 13 bases unmatched. This CDR3 has 16 residues. CDR3 residues: CATHVGQGRGNQPQHF. The DNA for the CDR3 is TGTGCCACGCACGTTGGACAGGGTCGGGGCAATCAGCCCCAGCATTTT.

Here the CDR3 reads CASSLNRVDSPLHF. The CDR3, as DNA: TGCGCCAGCAGCTTGAACAGGGTAGATTCACCCCTCCACTTT. This sequence joins TRBV5-1 and TRBJ1-6; possible D gene TRBD1, 6 bases. The CDR3 loop spans 14 amino acids. CDR1 SGHRS and CDR2 YFSETQ come from the germline V gene. The V and J ends lost 1 base and 8 bases respectively, with 10 bases between them.

This clone was detected once. The genes are TRBV6-2 or TRBV6-3 and TRBJ2-2, with 7 bases identical to TRBD1. This CDR3 is 16 amino acids long. CDR1 and CDR2 (germline): MNHEY, SVGEGT. V dropped 6 bases and J dropped 1; count of bases not matched to a gene: 8. The CDR3 sequence is CASSPPGQRNTGELFF. For the CDR3, the DNA is TGTGCCAGCAGCCCACCGGGACAGAGGAACACCGGGGAGCTGTTTTTT.